This T cell receptor (beta chain) was sequenced during a study of blood T cell repertoires in COVID-19. Study in general: The samples span acute and convalescent COVID-19 from the United States, Italy and Spain. PBMCs, B-cell-depleted T cells, or T cells provided the cDNA or gDNA that made up the material.

This CDR3 spans 14 amino acids. Germline loops: CDR1 MNHEY, CDR2 SMNVEV (reference sequence). Trimming removed 6 bases from V and 4 bases from J, with 15 bases in between. All enrollees were roughly 18 to 89 years old and from 20 to 25 US areas. Sequenced by immunoSEQ multiplex PCR; TCRdb stores in-frame clones only, minus some. The data contain a few hundred thousand clones, 85% to 90% of them singletons. This chain connects TRBV27 to TRBJ1-1; no reliable D call. The sequenced sample consisted of PBMCs or T cells enriched from blood (not recorded which). The sequence was collected from a woman between 18 and 29 years old who had recovered from COVID-19. Here the CDR3 reads CASSKDFWSTEAFF. The CDR3 DNA is TGTGCCAGCAGCAAAGATTTCTGGAGCACTGAAGCTTTCTTT.